This T cell receptor beta chain emerged from a study of blood T cell repertoires in COVID-19. Study background: Samples taken during acute and convalescent COVID-19 were collected in the United States, Italy and Spain. T cells, B-cell-depleted T cells, or PBMCs supplied cDNA or gDNA.

CDR3 length equals 15 residues. Between the trimmed V and J ends, which lost 0 bases and 1 base, there was a span of 10 bases. Germline loops: CDR1 SGHNT, CDR2 YYREEE (reference sequence). In the original analysis: Reference gene primer amplification in the assay estimated nucleated cell counts. Sequenced by immunoSEQ multiplex PCR; TCRdb stores in-frame clones only, minus some. V and J calls and clone size come straight from that table; D and trimming were deduced from the DNA. The repertoire has 260,000 or so clones, approximately 88% of them found once; the top ten carry 9.4%. This TCR was recovered from a man between 18 and 35 years old with active or convalescent COVID-19. This chain joins TRBV5-4 and TRBJ1-1; D is possibly TRBD1 (6 bases). The sample taken for sequencing was peripheral blood. This CDR3 is CASSLEVTGNTEAFF. CDR3 DNA sequence: TGTGCCAGCAGCTTGGAAGTGACAGGGAACACTGAAGCTTTCTTT.